Listed below are T cell receptor beta chains from one sample, sequenced in a study of control samples from healthy donors and cancer patients. Sequencing was performed with immunoSEQ multiplex PCR; in TCRdb, only in-frame clones are kept and a portion is missing. The table shows some 70,000 clones, with 84% occurring only once. Specimen: PBMCs. All receptors derive from a woman in her fifties or sixties with lung cancer. Each CDR3 is given with its conserved first and last residue. The order of the fields is J gene, V gene, clone size, D gene, CDR3 DNA, CDR3 protein. A D gene is named only where the DNA matches it firmly. The size entry is marked missing in some rows and otherwise reads once, few, many or a size class.

j_gene: TRBJ1-2
v_gene: TRBV19
abundance: NA
d_gene: NA
CDR3nt: TGTGCCAGTAGTATCCCCGACAGCTATGGCTACACCTTC
CDR3aa: CASSIPDSYGYTF

j_gene: TRBJ1-2
v_gene: TRBV30
abundance: NA
d_gene: NA
CDR3nt: TGTGCCTGGAGTGGGCAGGGGCTGGGTGGCTACACCTTC
CDR3aa: CAWSGQGLGGYTF

j_gene: TRBJ2-1
v_gene: TRBV4-3
abundance: once
d_gene: NA
CDR3nt: TGCGCCAGCAGCCAAGATACAGCGTTCAATGAGCAGTTCTTC
CDR3aa: CASSQDTAFNEQFF

j_gene: TRBJ1-6
v_gene: TRBV28
abundance: few
d_gene: NA
CDR3nt: TGTGCCAGCAGATCTAATAATAATTCACCCCTCCACTTT
CDR3aa: CASRSNNNSPLHF

j_gene: TRBJ2-1
v_gene: TRBV7-9
abundance: few
d_gene: TRBD1
CDR3nt: TGTGCCAGCAGGGGACAGAAGGCCGAGCAGTTCTTC
CDR3aa: CASRGQKAEQFF

j_gene: TRBJ2-2
v_gene: TRBV5-8
abundance: NA
d_gene: NA
CDR3nt: TGTGCCAGCAGCTTAGTGGCAGCTACGAACACCGGGGAGCTGTTTTTT
CDR3aa: CASSLVAATNTGELFF

j_gene: TRBJ1-1
v_gene: TRBV7-3
abundance: NA
d_gene: NA
CDR3nt: TGTGCCAGCAGCTTATATAGGGTGGGCGACACTGAAGCTTTCTTT
CDR3aa: CASSLYRVGDTEAFF

j_gene: TRBJ2-5
v_gene: TRBV30
abundance: NA
d_gene: NA
CDR3nt: TGTGCCTGTTGGGACACCGAGCGCCAAGAGACCCAGTACTTC
CDR3aa: CACWDTERQETQYF

j_gene: TRBJ2-3
v_gene: TRBV12-5
abundance: NA
d_gene: NA
CDR3nt: TGTGCTAGTGGTTTGAACCCTAGCACAGATACGCAGTATTTT
CDR3aa: CASGLNPSTDTQYF

j_gene: TRBJ2-1
v_gene: TRBV13
abundance: NA
d_gene: NA
CDR3nt: TGTGCCAGCAGCTTAGGGACGGATTACAATGAGCAGTTCTTC
CDR3aa: CASSLGTDYNEQFF

j_gene: TRBJ1-2
v_gene: TRBV7-9
abundance: NA
d_gene: NA
CDR3nt: TGTGCCAGCATCGTTACGAGGCTGCGAGTGGTTGGCTACACCTTC
CDR3aa: CASIVTRLRVVGYTF